These 8 T cell receptor beta chains originate from one sample sequenced in a study of blood T cell repertoires in COVID-19. TCRdb's table, derived via immunoSEQ multiplex PCR, lists solely in-frame clones and lacks some. The data show about 170,000 clones, roughly nine tenths seen once. Sequencing input: peripheral blood. These receptors were obtained from a woman aged 55-70 years with COVID-19, enrolled during active disease.

The chain is built from TRBV20-1 and TRBJ1-2; D might be TRBD1 (5 bases). Germline V CDR1 and CDR2: DFQATT, SNEGSKA (reference sequence). This CDR3 comprises 11 residues. In nucleotides, the CDR3 is TGCAGCGGGGGGAGTAACTATGGCTACACCTTC. Its protein product is CSGGSNYGYTF.

J is TRBJ1-3 and V is TRBV9; 10 bases are shared with TRBD1. The CDR3 consists of 16 residues. Trimming at V came to 3 bases and at J to 2 bases, leaving 5 bases not matched to a gene. Looked up from germline, CDR1 is SGDLS and CDR2 is YYNGEE. CDR3 in DNA: TGTGCCAGCAGCGCTTCCGGGACAGGGGCTGGAAACACCATATATTTT. It codes for CASSASGTGAGNTIYF.

The chain uses TRBV24-1 and TRBJ2-5; 8 bases align to TRBD1. Trimming took 5 bases from V and 3 from J; bases not matched to a gene: 7. The CDR3 loop spans 15 amino acids. In germline, CDR1 is KGHDR, CDR2 SFDVKD. The CDR3 is CATSGPGGAEETQYF. The CDR3 bases are TGTGCCACCAGTGGCCCAGGGGGCGCAGAAGAGACCCAGTACTTC.

The chain joins TRBV5-1 to TRBJ2-7; TRBD1 aligns across 11 bases. Unmatched junction bases numbered 2, after V lost 2 bases and J lost 4 bases. The germline V gene has CDR1 SGHRS and CDR2 YFSETQ. The CDR3 runs to 14 residues. CDR3 sequence reads: CASSFGTGGYEQYF. CDR3 coding DNA: TGCGCCAGCAGCTTCGGGACAGGGGGTTACGAGCAGTACTTC.

In its sample, this clone was seen a few times. Other DNA sequences in the sample encode the same CDR3. This sequence joins TRBV30 and TRBJ1-5, with D possibly TRBD1 on 6 matching bases. Trimming removed 0 bases at V and 7 bases at J, with 10 bases between. Per the germline V gene, CDR1 is GTSNPN and CDR2 is SVGIG (reference sequence). CDR3 length equals 13 residues. The CDR3: CAWSVGRGQPQHF. DNA for the CDR3: TGTGCCTGGAGTGTGGGGAGGGGGCAGCCCCAGCATTTT.

This clone was seen a single time. This sequence joins TRBV29-1 and TRBJ2-3; 7 bases are shared with TRBD2. After removal of 4 bases from V and 0 bases from J, the junction contained 7 bases not matched to a gene. The CDR3 consists of 15 residues. CDR1 is SQVTM, CDR2 ANQGSEA, per germline. This CDR3 reads CSVGASGASTDTQYF. In nucleotides, the CDR3 is TGCAGCGTTGGGGCTAGCGGAGCGAGCACAGATACGCAGTATTTT.

This clone has a handful of counts. The chain links TRBV9 to TRBJ2-7, with D possibly TRBD1 on 5 matching bases. Germline V gene lookup returns CDR1 SGDLS and CDR2 YYNGEE. Trimming stripped 4 bases from V and 1 base from J, with 12 bases between. This CDR3 comprises 14 residues. Here the CDR3 DNA reads TGTGCCAGCAGCTACGGACACCCGTCCTACGAGCAGTACTTC. It yields the protein CASSYGHPSYEQYF.

This clone was picked up one time. The genes are TRBV5-1 and TRBJ1-2; 10 nucleotides agree with TRBD1. The junction had 4 bases not matched to a gene; V was cut back by 0 bases and J by 8 bases. Germline lookup yields CDR1 SGHRS and CDR2 YFSETQ. This CDR3 contains 14 residues. CDR3 sequence reads: CASSLGQGAPGYTF. The CDR3 nucleotides read TGCGCCAGCAGCTTGGGACAGGGGGCGCCCGGCTACACCTTC.